A selection of T cell receptor beta chains follows, all from one sample in a study of technical replicates of blood from several donors. Sequenced by immunoSEQ multiplex PCR; TCRdb stores in-frame clones only, minus some. The table shows tens of thousands of clones, with around 97% occurring only once. The specimen was T cells isolated from PBMCs. These TCRs come from a human donor in good health. The CDR3 runs from the conserved cysteine through the conserved F or W. The order of the fields is clone size, V gene, D gene, J gene, CDR3 DNA, CDR3 protein. A D gene is named only where the DNA matches it firmly. Where a row states a size, it is once, few, many or the class of an expanded clone; other rows omit it.

NA	TRBV7-8	TRBD2	TRBJ2-3	TGTGCCAGCAACCCCGGACTAGCGGGCACAGATACGCAGTATTTT	CASNPGLAGTDTQYF
NA	TRBV5-3	NA	TRBJ1-1	TGTGCCAGAAGCCCTGAGGGCACTGAAGCTTTCTTT	CARSPEGTEAFF
once	TRBV7-9	TRBD2	TRBJ2-1	TGTGCCAGCAGCTTAGACTTGTCTAGCGGGAGGCCAGCACTTGAGCAGTTCTTC	CASSLDLSSGRPALEQFF
NA	TRBV19	TRBD1	TRBJ2-1	TGTGCCAGTAGGCGGACAGGGGAAACCTACAATGAGCAGTTCTTC	CASRRTGETYNEQFF
NA	TRBV11-2	NA	TRBJ1-3	TGTGCCAGCAGCTTACAGGCTGCTGGAAACACCATATATTTT	CASSLQAAGNTIYF
NA	TRBV27	TRBD2	TRBJ2-1	TGTGCCAGCAGCTCTAGCGGGCAAAGCTCCTACAATGAGCAGTTCTTC	CASSSSGQSSYNEQFF
few	TRBV19	NA	TRBJ1-5	TGTGCCAGTAGTTACAGCCCCAATCAGCCCCAGCATTTT	CASSYSPNQPQHF
NA	TRBV10-1	NA	TRBJ2-2	TGCGCCAGCGAACAGGGAGCCGGGGAGCTGTTTTTT	CASEQGAGELFF
NA	TRBV13	NA	TRBJ2-1	TGTGCCAGCAGCCGGTACAATGAGCAGTTCTTC	CASSRYNEQFF
NA	TRBV9	TRBD1	TRBJ2-1	TGTGCCAGCAGCCCCCGGGACAGCAATGAGCAGTTCTTC	CASSPRDSNEQFF
NA	TRBV4-2	NA	TRBJ2-7	TGTGCCAGCAGCCAGGAAGCCCGACCTAGTTCCTACGAGCAGTACTTC	CASSQEARPSSYEQYF
NA	TRBV4-1	TRBD2	TRBJ2-7	TGCGCCAGCAGCCAACTAGCGGGTATCTACGAGCAGTACTTC	CASSQLAGIYEQYF
NA	TRBV6-1	TRBD2	TRBJ2-3	TGTGCCAGCAGTGACCGGGTTACTAGCGGGGGGACGGGGGATACGCAGTATTTT	CASSDRVTSGGTGDTQYF
NA	TRBV11-3	TRBD1	TRBJ2-7	TGTGCCAGCAGCTTAGGAGGGACAGGCGAGCAGTACTTC	CASSLGGTGEQYF
NA	TRBV10-1	NA	TRBJ1-1	TGCGCCAGCAGTGTATCCAGGGCCTACACTGAAGCTTTCTTT	CASSVSRAYTEAFF
NA	TRBV4-1	TRBD1	TRBJ2-1	TGCGCCAGCAGCCTCGGGACAGGGGGCTACAATGAGCAGTTCTTC	CASSLGTGGYNEQFF
NA	TRBV19	NA	TRBJ1-5	TGTGCCAGTAGTATAGGGGGCGATCAGCCCCAGCATTTT	CASSIGGDQPQHF
NA	TRBV5-1	TRBD1	TRBJ2-1	TGCGCCAGCAGCTTTTTCGGCCCCTCGACAGGGGAAGGTTACAATGAGCAGTTCTTC	CASSFFGPSTGEGYNEQFF
NA	TRBV11-2	TRBD1	TRBJ1-2	TGTGCCAGCAGCTTAGGAGCTGGTACAGGGGGATACTATGGCTACACCTTC	CASSLGAGTGGYYGYTF
NA	TRBV11-3	NA	TRBJ1-6	TGTGCCAGCAGCTCTCCAGGGAATTCACCCCTCCACTTT	CASSSPGNSPLHF
NA	TRBV29-1	TRBD1	TRBJ1-5	TGCAGCGTTGCGACAGGGCTAGGGGTGAGCAATCAGCCCCAGCATTTT	CSVATGLGVSNQPQHF
NA	TRBV28	TRBD2	TRBJ2-5	TGTGCCAGCAGGACTAGCTTGGAGACCCAGTACTTC	CASRTSLETQYF
NA	TRBV13	NA	TRBJ2-2	TGTGCCAGCAGCTTAATGCGGGGGCGCGGCACCGGGGAGCTGTTTTTT	CASSLMRGRGTGELFF